These 15 T cell receptor beta chains were all obtained from the same sample, sequenced in a study of T-cell reconstitution after alpha-beta-depleted transplantation in children. The library targeted TCRbeta and was prepared with unique molecular identifiers. TCRdb ran MiXCR on the PCR reads and lists one entry per CDR3 protein. The sample holds about 120,000 distinct CDR3 sequences; under 13% are singletons and the top ten take 6.5% to 9.5%. This specimen was PBMCs from the stem cell graft donor, taken from the stem cell graft. The source is a human donor who donated a stem cell graft to a child with acute lymphoblastic leukemia.

The sample holds many counts of this clonotype. This rearrangement joins TRBV27 to TRBJ2-3; TRBD2 agrees at 9 bases. CDR1 MNHEY and CDR2 SMNVEV come from the germline V gene (reference sequence). This CDR3 contains 16 residues. J lost 2 bases, V lost 5 bases, and 8 bases had no gene match. The CDR3 DNA follows: TGTGCCAGCAGTCCCTTCCTAGCGGGAATCACAGATACGCAGTATTTT. It is translated as CASSPFLAGITDTQYF.

This clonotype appeared many times. The chain is built from TRBV20-1 and TRBJ2-7; 8 bases align to TRBD1. The CDR3 is 14 amino acids. Germline assignment: CDR1 DFQATT and CDR2 SNEGSKA (reference sequence). V shed 6 bases and J 7 bases; nucleotides not matched to a gene: 14. The DNA of the CDR3 is TGCAGTGCATCGGACAGGGCATCGGGAATGGAGCAGTACTTC. This codes for CSASDRASGMEQYF.

This clonotype was observed many times. The CDR3, as DNA: TGTGCCAGCAGGGACACCCCCTACAATGAGCAGTTCTTC. Translation gives CASRDTPYNEQFF. V usage is TRBV7-2 and J usage is TRBJ2-1; D possibly corresponds to TRBD1 (5 bases). Per germline, CDR1 SGHTA and CDR2 FQGNSA. The CDR3 has 13 residues. The V end lost 6 bases, the J end lost 2 bases, and 8 bases lay between the germline ends.

This clonotype was detected ten times or more. The chain joins TRBV7-9 to TRBJ1-1; no firm D call. CDR1 and CDR2 (germline): SEHNR, FQNEAQ (reference sequence). V dropped 1 base and J dropped 6 bases, with 12 bases sitting between them. CDR3 length equals 14 residues. The CDR3 sequence: CASSLGLRRAEAFF. For the CDR3, the DNA is TGTGCCAGCAGCTTAGGCCTGAGACGGGCTGAAGCTTTCTTT. The variable domain in full, with the rest retrieved from reference TRBV7-9 and TRBJ1-1, is DTGVSQNPRHKITKRGQNVTFRCDPISEHNRLYWYRQTLGQGPEFLTYFQNEAQLEKSRLLSDRFSAERPKGSFSTLEIQRTEQGDSAMYLCASSLGLRRAEAFFGQGTRLTVV.

This clonotype was seen a few times. The CDR3 sequence: CAWSVQGYAFF. The CDR3 nucleotides read TGTGCCTGGAGTGTACAAGGGTACGCTTTCTTT. The chain links TRBV30 to TRBJ1-1, with D unresolved. There are 11 residues in the CDR3. Germline V gene data show CDR1 as GTSNPN and CDR2 as SVGIG (reference sequence). V was cut by 0 bases and J by 11 bases, with 10 bases left in between.

In its sample, this clonotype was seen many times. This chain joins TRBV5-1 and TRBJ2-2; 9 nucleotides line up with TRBD1. Trimming took 3 bases from V and 7 from J; bases not matched to a gene: 4. The CDR3 has 14 amino acids. Germline V gives CDR1 SGHRS, CDR2 YFSETQ. CDR3 protein: CASSWGQGIGELFF. In nucleotides, the CDR3 is TGCGCCAGCAGCTGGGGACAGGGAATCGGGGAGCTGTTTTTT.

This clonotype was seen repeatedly, ten times or more. The chain couples TRBV3-1 to TRBJ2-2; D possibly uses TRBD1 or TRBD2 (6 bases each). V lost 4 bases to trimming and J lost 4 bases, with 16 bases between them. The CDR3 is 16 residues long. From germline, CDR1 is LGHDT and CDR2 YNNKEL (reference sequence). CDR3 sequence (DNA): TGTGCCAGCAGCCTAAGAGGGGGGCGAGCCACCGGGGAGCTGTTTTTT. Residues: CASSLRGGRATGELFF.

In its sample, this clonotype was seen many times. This CDR3 reads CASSSGTPSYEQYF. The DNA for the CDR3 is TGTGCCAGCAGCTCCGGGACACCCTCCTACGAGCAGTACTTC. The chain recombines TRBV7-2 with TRBJ2-7; a weak D match, TRBD1 (6 bases). The CDR3 runs to 14 residues. Germline CDR1 and CDR2: SGHTA and FQGNSA. The V end was cut by 4 bases, the J end by 0 bases, with 10 bases between.

This clonotype was observed at least ten times. V is TRBV6-2 or TRBV6-3 and J is TRBJ1-5; TRBD1 is a possible D gene (5 bases). Deletions cut 6 bases from V and 6 bases from J, with 12 bases between. The V gene's germline CDR1 is MNHEY and CDR2 SVGEGT. This CDR3 spans 13 amino acids. The chain's CDR3 is CASRPLGGQPQHF. The CDR3 DNA reads as TGTGCCAGCAGACCACTCGGGGGTCAGCCCCAGCATTTT.

This clonotype was detected many times. The rearrangement joins TRBV7-2 to TRBJ1-5; no firm D call. The ends were cut back, 5 bases at V and 0 bases at J, with 5 bases in the middle. CDR1 is SGHTA and CDR2 is FQGNSA in the germline V gene. This CDR3 region has 13 residues. CDR3 DNA: TGTGCCAGCAGCGCAAGTAGCAATCAGCCCCAGCATTTT. Protein product: CASSASSNQPQHF.

At least ten counts were recorded for this clonotype. The V gene is TRBV7-6, the J gene TRBJ2-2, with a tentative D call TRBD1 (6 bases). The germline CDR1 and CDR2 sequences are SGHVS and FNYEAQ. V was trimmed by 8 bases and J by 8 bases, leaving 15 bases between them. The CDR3 covers 13 residues. This CDR3 is CASGSRQGGELFF. DNA of the CDR3: TGTGCCAGCGGCTCGAGGCAGGGGGGGGAGCTGTTTTTT.

This clonotype came up many times. The J gene is TRBJ2-1, the V gene TRBV20-1; D possibly corresponds to TRBD1 (6 bases). In germline, CDR1 is DFQATT, CDR2 SNEGSKA (reference sequence). The CDR3 contains 17 residues. The V end was cut by 4 bases, the J end by 6 bases, with 25 bases between. The CDR3 DNA follows: TGCAGTGCTATTCGGGACACCGGACTTCTTGTCGGCAATGAGCAGTTCTTC. Its translation: CSAIRDTGLLVGNEQFF.

This clonotype was seen at least ten times. The chain has TRBV10-1 and TRBJ2-7; D is ambiguous. Trimming stripped 5 bases from V and 2 bases from J, with 13 bases between. CDR1 and CDR2 from the germline V gene are WNHNN and SYGVQD (reference sequence). The CDR3 is made up of 14 amino acids. The DNA of the CDR3 is TGCGCCAGCAGTCGGGCAGGTCCTCCCTACGAGCAGTACTTC. Its protein product is CASSRAGPPYEQYF.

In the case of this clonotype: This may arise from a read error, as a much more abundant clone is one base away. The rearrangement uses TRBV27 and TRBJ1-2; D uncertain. The CDR3 runs 14 residues. Looked up from germline, CDR1 is MNHEY and CDR2 is SMNVEV (reference sequence). The CDR3 DNA reads TGTGCCAGCAGCCCCGGCGGCCGGCGCTATTGCTACACCTTC. It specifies CASSPGGRRYCYTF.

This sequence joins TRBV6-1 and TRBJ2-7; tentatively, D is TRBD1 (6 bases). The CDR3 extends over 14 amino acids. The V end was cut by 5 bases, the J end by 4 bases, with 15 bases between. The germline V gene has CDR1 MNHNS and CDR2 SASEGT. The CDR3 DNA follows: TGTGCCAGCAGTCCCACCTTACAGGGTTACGAGCAGTACTTC. This gives the protein CASSPTLQGYEQYF.